The rows below give T cell receptor beta chains drawn from one sample of a study of T cells in Graves' hyperthyroidism and ophthalmopathy. From the multiplex PCR reads, TCRdb called clonotypes with MiXCR, one entry per CDR3 protein. The sample includes about 770,000 distinct CDR3 sequences, about 19% of them seen just once. Sequencing was carried out using blood. All receptors come from a woman in her 50s with Graves' hyperthyroidism that later progressed to Graves' ophthalmopathy. The CDR3 runs from the conserved cysteine through the conserved F or W. Each record gives: J gene, clone size, CDR3 length, V gene, D gene, CDR3 protein, CDR3 DNA. The D gene is left open where the match is weak. Size values are once, few and many counts, or a class for expanded clones, and some rows have none.

j_call: TRBJ2-1
clone_size: many
cdr3_length: 14
v_call: TRBV11-2
d_call: -
cdr3_aa: CASSIAVSYNEQFF
cdr3_nt: TGTGCCAGCAGCATAGCGGTCTCCTACAATGAGCAGTTCTTC

j_call: TRBJ1-1
clone_size: -
cdr3_length: 11
v_call: TRBV20-1
d_call: -
cdr3_aa: CSAGGMAEAFF
cdr3_nt: TGCAGCGCGGGTGGCATGGCTGAAGCTTTCTTT

j_call: TRBJ1-5
clone_size: many
cdr3_length: 14
v_call: TRBV2
d_call: TRBD1
cdr3_aa: CASIRDRDFQPQHF
cdr3_nt: TGTGCCAGCATCCGGGACAGGGATTTTCAGCCCCAGCATTTT

j_call: TRBJ2-3
clone_size: many
cdr3_length: 16
v_call: TRBV5-1
d_call: TRBD1
cdr3_aa: CASSPGTGGLLDTQYF
cdr3_nt: TGCGCCAGCAGCCCCGGGACAGGTGGCCTTCTAGATACGCAGTATTTT

j_call: TRBJ2-7
clone_size: many
cdr3_length: 14
v_call: TRBV2
d_call: -
cdr3_aa: CASSEALGVYEQYF
cdr3_nt: TGTGCCAGCAGTGAAGCGCTTGGAGTCTACGAGCAGTACTTC

j_call: TRBJ2-5
clone_size: many
cdr3_length: 12
v_call: TRBV20-1
d_call: -
cdr3_aa: CSSAGGRETQYF
cdr3_nt: TGCAGCTCGGCCGGGGGTCGGGAGACCCAGTACTTC

j_call: TRBJ1-4
clone_size: -
cdr3_length: 13
v_call: TRBV12-3/TRBV12-4
d_call: -
cdr3_aa: CASSPTGRAILFF
cdr3_nt: TGTGCCAGCAGCCCAACGGGACGGGCGATACTGTTTTTT

j_call: TRBJ2-7
clone_size: few
cdr3_length: 18
v_call: TRBV7-2
d_call: TRBD1
cdr3_aa: CASNQKGQGAFLPSEQYF
cdr3_nt: TGTGCCAGCAACCAAAAGGGACAGGGGGCTTTCCTACCCTCCGAGCAGTACTTC

j_call: TRBJ2-5
clone_size: many
cdr3_length: 11
v_call: TRBV20-1
d_call: -
cdr3_aa: CSAQHGQTQYF
cdr3_nt: TGCAGTGCCCAACACGGTCAGACCCAGTACTTC

j_call: TRBJ2-5
clone_size: many
cdr3_length: 16
v_call: TRBV3-1
d_call: TRBD2
cdr3_aa: CASSQGRTAGGWTQYF
cdr3_nt: TGTGCCAGCAGCCAAGGGAGGACGGCGGGGGGTTGGACCCAGTACTTC

j_call: TRBJ1-5
clone_size: many
cdr3_length: 12
v_call: TRBV20-1
d_call: -
cdr3_aa: CSATGDLEPQHF
cdr3_nt: TGCAGTGCTACCGGGGATCTCGAGCCCCAGCATTTT